A single T cell receptor beta chain is shown here with its context. What antigen it recognizes has not been identified. No quality values exist for individual bases; no much larger clone is one base distant. The library came from the immunoSEQ multiplex PCR assay. For the multiplex PCR, a mixture combining 60 forward primers for TCR Vbeta segments and 13 reverse primers for TCR Jbeta segments was used. Amplification of the CDR3 region of rearranged TCR beta genes was performed with a multiplex PCR assay on genomic DNA. The Illumina HiSeq System was used to sequence the amplified TCR beta libraries as 87-base-pair reads. The study's processing was this. In a later analysis, roughly 80 million unique TCR beta chains were counted across the approximately 620 repertoires, and roughly 9.9 million of these chains were shared by at least two donors. To remove PCR and sequencing errors, raw reads were error-corrected and collapsed into unique sequences using a nearest-neighbor algorithm that merged closely related sequences. Alignment of CDR3 sequences to IMGT reference sequences was used to assign V, D and J gene segments. For a sequence to be retained, a match of at least six nucleotides to both a V gene segment and a J gene segment was required. A rearrangement was called productive if the CDR3 had no stop codons and remained in frame with V and J, and every other rearrangement was called non-productive. Following IMGT convention, CDR3 was defined as the stretch from the second conserved V-encoded cysteine up to the conserved J-encoded phenylalanine. The earlier analysis of more than 450 of the donors excluded sequences that lacked an unambiguous match to a single V gene segment. An earlier analysis of 550 to 650 of the donors classified V segments as functional when productive rearrangements were above 56.7% and as segregating when the standard deviation between donors was above 5%. To diagnose cytomegalovirus status from the catalog of TCR beta chain sequences, a statistical classification framework was built. V and J gene assignment, in a later analysis, came from comparing TCR nucleotide sequences with IMGT/GENE-DB human TR gene sequences. In a later analysis, CDR3 sequences and most-parsimonious VDJ recombination scenarios were assigned using the TCRdist pipeline. In a later analysis, each TCR beta chain was defined by its CDR3 amino acid sequence together with its V-gene family, and reads without a unique V-gene family were excluded. A later analysis removed 550 to 650 highly shared, low-generation-probability nucleotide sequences to deal with suspected cross-contamination and a sequencing artifact. In a later analysis, a clonal expansion index for each public chain was calculated from normalized within-repertoire ranks of inferred template counts. Generation probabilities in a later analysis came from a VDJ recombination model fitted to out-of-frame rearrangements, and those results were checked against IGoR. A later analysis scored TCR-TCR, TCR-HLA and TCR-CMV co-occurrence with hypergeometric tests, applying a repertoire-size bias correction to TCR pairs. To estimate false discovery rates, a later analysis permuted the HLA or CMV assignments 20 times. In a later analysis, co-occurring TCRs were grouped with DBSCAN, and TCRdist sequence similarity was added when clustering was performed within HLA-allele-positive subsets. For co-occurrence clustering, repertoires with fewer than 30,000 or more than 120,000 public chains were excluded, along with four to six repertoires with anomalous nucleotide sharing. TCRdb holds this immuneACCESS table with in-frame rearrangements only. Some clones are missing; in checked studies, unresolved V genes explain under half, and the rest has no known cause. V and J calls and clone size are given by that table; D and trimming were obtained from the DNA. For this sample the table gives approximately 190,000 clones, of which over 75% were detected only once. Over 5.5% of the sample is in the top ten clones.

The data were taken from a study of cytomegalovirus exposure and HLA in healthy donors (dated by TCRdb to 2015 to 2018). Broadly, across the study: According to an earlier analysis of around 600 of the donors, roughly 180 million T cells yielded roughly 100 million unique TCR beta sequences and less than 300 Gb of sequence data. The study profiled the T cell repertoires of about 720 subjects by immunosequencing and related them to cytomegalovirus serostatus. All discovery cohort repertoires had been generated using a single sequencing platform. Donor age, sex, ethnicity and CMV serostatus were compiled alongside the repertoire data. The study combined high-throughput TCR immunosequencing, statistical association of individual TCRs with disease status, and machine learning to predict cytomegalovirus infection status. Typing coverage varied by locus: roughly 629-640 donors for A, B, C, DRB1 and DQB1; 522 for DQA1; about 590 for DPA1; roughly 450 for DPB1. Among roughly 400 genotyped donors of the cohort, an average of around 250,000 unique TCR beta nucleotide sequences was sequenced per donor, of which roughly 18% were non-productive. About five DR-DQ haplotypes were treated as single units for association and clustering because of strong linkage in the cohort. In a later genetic analysis, genome-wide SNP genotypes for about 65% of the 666 donors were used, and that subset was treated as a discovery cohort. The genetic ancestry cluster associated with self-reported Caucasian donors included over 80% of the roughly 400 genotyped donors. In an earlier analysis of more than 550 of the donors, high-throughput TCR beta sequencing was used to judge whether each TCR beta V gene segment behaved as functional or pseudogenic. A separate validation cohort of about 110 different subjects was used in addition to the roughly 670-subject first cohort. Both class I and class II loci were covered by HLA typing, at four-digit resolution. The study aimed to test whether signatures of past pathogen exposure could be identified by cataloging public T cell receptors. A later analysis re-analyzed previously published TCR beta repertoires from 600 to 850 donors and added high-resolution HLA genotyping to study TCR occurrence patterns. Roughly 300 gigabases of sequencing data and tens of millions of unique TCR sequences were included in an early release covering about 620 HLA-typed donors. Rather than using new phenotypic data, the later analysis identified candidate immune exposures from TCR beta sequences and from how often those sequences occurred across donors. Findings and caveats that apply to the study as a whole: The authors suggested that the approach could potentially be generalized to other disease states and immunological phenotypes. A later analysis found that most CMV-associated TCR beta chains appeared HLA-restricted, with HLA associations seemingly driven largely by CMV exposure. The cohort was sequenced for TCR beta chains only, and without alpha or paired-chain data the features that could be detected were limited. A further reported finding was that TCR beta sequences accurately predicted the HLA-A and HLA-B alleles for most subjects in the first cohort. HLA typing was unavailable for some donors at each locus, so association tests used only the typed subset. According to a later genetic analysis, donors in an Asian-associated ancestry cluster had fewer N-insertions in productive TCRs than the approximately 630-donor mean. When HLA alleles, especially DR and DQ, strongly co-occurred, TCR associations were difficult to assign to individual alleles. A total of fewer than 200 TCR beta chains were listed by the study as associated with cytomegalovirus. Linkage disequilibrium might explain the correlated functional status among segregating V segments, but an unknown experimental factor could not be ruled out. Sequencing depth was assumed to be roughly uniform across donors in the presence/absence analyses, though that assumption may not hold. In an earlier analysis of about 600 of the donors, most TCR beta V segments appeared in productive rearrangements about 87% or about 30% of the time, broadly matching IMGT annotations. In a later analysis, HLA-associated TCR beta chains showed more clonal expansion and lower generation probabilities than non-associated chains that were equally common. The classifier was reported to diagnose cytomegalovirus status with high specificity and sensitivity in both the original cohort and the validation cohort. Some IMGT-functional V segments, including TRBV6-2 and TRBV6-3, could not be distinguished by the 87-base-pair reads and were therefore excluded. Because counts were too low, seventeen rarely observed V segments, including chromosome 9 orphons, were excluded from the earlier analysis of about 500 of the donors. At a false discovery rate of 0.05, a later analysis linked around 17,000 TCR beta sequences to specific HLA alleles. A later analysis reported that several top co-occurrence clusters appeared linked to parvovirus B19, influenza, CMV and Epstein-Barr virus. A later genetic analysis associated a missense DCLRE1C variant with V-gene and J-gene trimming of TCR beta chains, and an independent cohort replicated the association. Three of the identified cytomegalovirus-associated TCR beta chains were confirmed in vitro to be specific for cytomegalovirus antigens. For the cohort, immune exposure information was limited to CMV serostatus. A group of highly shared sequence variants was considered likely to be a technical artifact of the sequencing pipeline. According to a later analysis, TCR association rates differed among HLA loci, with DRB1 alleles showing the most associated TCRs and HLA-C alleles showing the fewest. Most TCR sequences were seen in very few donors, while some public TCRs were found in many individuals.

CDR1 and CDR2 are read off the germline V gene as SGHTA and FQGTGA. The CDR3 holds 13 amino acids from the cysteine to the phenylalanine. Only the CDR3 portion is preserved as DNA: 39 bases, with reading frame beginning at the first base. The V and J ends are trimmed by 2 bases and 6 bases, leaving 10 bases between them. The cohort was made up of around 720 healthy bone marrow donors. All cohort members were sampled while nominally healthy, although unrecorded immune exposures were likely present. The donor tested CMV seropositive and was one of the 289 seropositive cohort members. Each donor provided a peripheral blood sample, and peripheral blood mononuclear cells were used for TCR beta sequencing. Genomic DNA extraction from the blood cell samples was performed with the Qiagen DNeasy Blood Extraction Kit.

The rearrangement combines TRBV7-3 with TRBJ1-1, and TRBD1 may be the D gene, going by 5 matching bases. Sequenced input: PBMCs. The clonotype comes from a man in his forties in good health and CMV-seropositive. The nucleotide sequence reads as follows: TGTGCCAGCAGCTTAGGAGGGGTCGCTGAAGCTTTCTTT. Its amino acids are CASSLGGVAEAFF.